A selection of T cell receptor beta chains follows, all from one sample in a study of blood T cells in healthy people across ages. TCRdb processed the 5' RACE reads anew with MiXCR; each CDR3 protein has one entry. The sample consists of some 900,000 distinct CDR3 sequences, 45% to 50% of them appearing once. Specimen: blood. Source of these receptors: a man aged 25-45 years in good health. Both conserved end residues are part of each CDR3.

J	V	CDR3
TRBJ2-7	TRBV4-3	CASSHNSGEQYF
TRBJ2-1	TRBV4-1	CASSQESSGGAIMDEQFF
TRBJ1-2	TRBV21-1	CASSKKETGGNETNNYGYTF
TRBJ2-5	TRBV10-3	CAISEIEGPYNEQYF
TRBJ1-1	TRBV7-9	CASSFKGGHQRAFF
TRBJ1-1	TRBV20-1	CSASTGGKSEAFF
TRBJ2-7	TRBV20-1	CSARDPSGPTYEQYF
TRBJ2-3	TRBV6-6	CASSYSLGGGTDTQYF
TRBJ2-1	TRBV7-2	CASSLVPFYNEQFF
TRBJ2-7	TRBV29-1	CSARSAGGYEQYF
TRBJ2-1	TRBV6-5	CASSYSTSGSSYNEQFF
TRBJ1-1	TRBV12-3/TRBV12-4	CASSFTRDRVMNTEAFF
TRBJ2-7	TRBV15	CATSATRTSSEQYF
TRBJ1-2	TRBV10-3	CAISDMRRGYTF
TRBJ1-4	TRBV3-1	CASSQEAGEKLFF
TRBJ2-7	TRBV29-1	CSVGRADRSTSYEQYF
TRBJ2-2	TRBV30	CAWKDDTGELFF
TRBJ1-1	TRBV6-6	CASRTTGDMNTEAFF
TRBJ1-5	TRBV27	CASGSGSSNQPQHF
TRBJ1-4	TRBV2	CASLTGYREKLFF
TRBJ2-4	TRBV20-1	CSARDLTRSPFGSYKQYF
TRBJ2-3	TRBV27	CASSLFDGRATDTQYF
TRBJ2-2	TRBV4-3	CASSQGWENTGELFF
TRBJ2-3	TRBV12-3/TRBV12-4	CASSPDRSSTDTQYF
NA	TRBV5-6	CASSHRQFYEQYF
TRBJ2-1	TRBV30	CAWSFYNEQFF
TRBJ1-1	TRBV27	CASSLSGRGPQLNTEAFF
TRBJ2-5	TRBV6-5	CASSSGVWEQYF
TRBJ1-1	TRBV11-3	CASSYYGGSNTEAFF
TRBJ1-6	TRBV6-5	CASGISGTGNSPLHF
TRBJ2-1	TRBV11-2	CASSNVAGGPNEQFF
TRBJ1-1	TRBV2	CASSTGQGNTEAFF
TRBJ2-3	TRBV20-1	CSAREWRGGLLDTQYF
TRBJ2-7	TRBV11-2	CASSLQGIFYEQYF
TRBJ1-6	TRBV7-9	CASSLGEGYSPLHF
TRBJ1-4	TRBV18	CASSPRGSNEKLFF
TRBJ2-3	TRBV5-1	CASRLGSGGASDTQYF
TRBJ2-7	TRBV14	CASSAPARHHEQYF
TRBJ1-1	TRBV18	CASSPGRNTEAFF
TRBJ1-2	TRBV27	CASSLYGGLGYGYTF
TRBJ1-2	TRBV4-2	CASSTGTGSGYTF
TRBJ1-5	TRBV6-1	CASSRETGRIMAQHF
TRBJ1-4	TRBV7-9	CASSLAQGVYNEKLFF
TRBJ1-2	TRBV6-1	CASSRGTGGVGSDGYTF
TRBJ2-7	TRBV27	CASSFWGPASPYEQYF
TRBJ2-7	TRBV30	CAYRQAYEQYF
TRBJ2-4	TRBV5-1	CASSLARDASSKNIQYF
TRBJ2-2	TRBV7-2	CASSGRRTGELFF
TRBJ2-3	TRBV12-3/TRBV12-4	CASRPAGVASTDTQYF
TRBJ2-7	TRBV27	CASRRDRTGGYEQYF
NA	TRBV27	CASTSGTGRHEQYF